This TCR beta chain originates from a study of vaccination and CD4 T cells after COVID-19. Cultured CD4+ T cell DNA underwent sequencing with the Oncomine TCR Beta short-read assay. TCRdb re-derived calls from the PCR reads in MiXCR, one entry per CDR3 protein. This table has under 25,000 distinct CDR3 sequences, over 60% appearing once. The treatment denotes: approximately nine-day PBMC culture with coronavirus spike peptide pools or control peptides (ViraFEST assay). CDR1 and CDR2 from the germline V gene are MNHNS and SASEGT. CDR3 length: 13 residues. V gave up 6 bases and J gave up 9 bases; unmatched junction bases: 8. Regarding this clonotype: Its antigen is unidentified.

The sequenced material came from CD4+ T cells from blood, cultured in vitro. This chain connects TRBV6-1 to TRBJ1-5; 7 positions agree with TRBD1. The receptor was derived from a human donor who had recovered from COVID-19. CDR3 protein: CASSLDREGPQHF. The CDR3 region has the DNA TGTGCCAGCAGCCTCGACAGGGAAGGGCCCCAGCATTTT.